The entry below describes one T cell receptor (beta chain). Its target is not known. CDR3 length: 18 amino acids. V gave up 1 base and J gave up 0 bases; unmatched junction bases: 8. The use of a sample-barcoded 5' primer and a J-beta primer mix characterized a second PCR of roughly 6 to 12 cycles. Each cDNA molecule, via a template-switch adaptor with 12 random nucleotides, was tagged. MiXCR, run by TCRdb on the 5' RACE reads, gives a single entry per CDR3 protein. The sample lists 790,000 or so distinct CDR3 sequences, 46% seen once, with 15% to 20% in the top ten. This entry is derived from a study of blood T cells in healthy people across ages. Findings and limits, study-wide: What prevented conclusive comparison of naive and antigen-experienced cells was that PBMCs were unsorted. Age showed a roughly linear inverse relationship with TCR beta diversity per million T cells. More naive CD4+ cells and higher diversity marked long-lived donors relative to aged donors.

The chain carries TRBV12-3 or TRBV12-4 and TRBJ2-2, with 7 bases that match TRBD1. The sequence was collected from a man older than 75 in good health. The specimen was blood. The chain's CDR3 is CASSLVVLTGSNTGELFF. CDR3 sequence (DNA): TGTGCCAGCAGTTTAGTAGTCCTGACAGGGTCGAACACCGGGGAGCTGTTTTTT.